The T cell receptor beta chain under discussion was sequenced for a study of T cell responses to AZD1222 COVID-19 vaccine. Findings and caveats of the study: Reportedly, nearly half the spike-specific TCRs target unmutated variant regions. Donors were chiefly white British, with a greater number of females, and clonal diversity was perhaps underestimated.

As concerns this clone: Antigen specificity is unknown.

Using immunoSEQ multiplex PCR, the repertoire was profiled, and TCRdb retains in-frame clones only, with some absent. The data contain 150,000 to 200,000 clones, approximately 90% of them singletons. This CDR3 is 16 amino acids long. Germline values: CDR1 ENHRY, CDR2 SYGVKD. Deletions cut 6 bases from V and 1 base from J, with 17 bases between. The genes are TRBV10-3 and TRBJ2-3; a weak D match, TRBD2 (5 bases). Sequencing used peripheral blood, obtained 28 days after the second AZD1222 dose. This sequence originates from an adult who received the AZD1222 COVID-19 vaccine. Here the CDR3 DNA reads TGTGCCATCAGGGATGTGGGAGTAGGTGGCACAGATACGCAGTATTTT. Translated, it gives CAIRDVGVGGTDTQYF.